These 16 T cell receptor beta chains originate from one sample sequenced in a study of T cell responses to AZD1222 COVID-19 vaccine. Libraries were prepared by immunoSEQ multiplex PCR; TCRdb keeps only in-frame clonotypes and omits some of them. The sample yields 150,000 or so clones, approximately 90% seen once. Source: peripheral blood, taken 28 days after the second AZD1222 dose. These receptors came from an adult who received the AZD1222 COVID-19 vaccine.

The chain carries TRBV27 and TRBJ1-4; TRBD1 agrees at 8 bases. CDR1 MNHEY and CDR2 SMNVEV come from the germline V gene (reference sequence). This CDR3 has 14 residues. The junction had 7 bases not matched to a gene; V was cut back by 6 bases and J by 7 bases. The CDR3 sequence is CASSLQGAGEKLFF. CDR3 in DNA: TGTGCCAGCAGCCTTCAGGGGGCGGGTGAAAAACTGTTTTTT.

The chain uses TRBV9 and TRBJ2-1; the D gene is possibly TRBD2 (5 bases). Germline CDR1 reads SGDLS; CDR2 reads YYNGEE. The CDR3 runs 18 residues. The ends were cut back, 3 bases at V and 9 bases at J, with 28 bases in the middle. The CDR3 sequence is CASSGGSSGRSLSSEQFF. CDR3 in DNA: TGTGCCAGCAGCGGCGGGTCGAGCGGACGTAGCCTTTCGAGTGAGCAGTTCTTC.

The CDR3 loop reads CASSPRGLAGGRSYEQYF. The DNA for the CDR3 is TGTGCCAGCTCACCACGGGGACTAGCGGGAGGGCGATCCTACGAGCAGTACTTC. The J gene is TRBJ2-7, the V gene TRBV18; 16 bases match TRBD2. V was clipped by 1 base and J by 1 base; unmatched bases: 4. This CDR3 has 18 amino acids. CDR1 and CDR2 (germline): KGHSH, LQKENI.

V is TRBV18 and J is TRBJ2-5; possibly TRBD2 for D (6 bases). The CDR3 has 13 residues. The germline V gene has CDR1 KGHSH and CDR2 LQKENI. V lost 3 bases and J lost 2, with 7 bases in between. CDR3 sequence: CASSPEGQETQYF. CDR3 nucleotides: TGTGCCAGCTCACCGGAGGGACAAGAGACCCAGTACTTC.

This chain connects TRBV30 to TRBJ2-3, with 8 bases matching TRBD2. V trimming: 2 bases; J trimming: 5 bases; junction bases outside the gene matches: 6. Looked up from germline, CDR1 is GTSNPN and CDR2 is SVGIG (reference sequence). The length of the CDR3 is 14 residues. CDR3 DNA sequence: TGTGCCTGGAGTCCCGGGGGGGCCTTAGATACGCAGTATTTT. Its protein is CAWSPGGALDTQYF.

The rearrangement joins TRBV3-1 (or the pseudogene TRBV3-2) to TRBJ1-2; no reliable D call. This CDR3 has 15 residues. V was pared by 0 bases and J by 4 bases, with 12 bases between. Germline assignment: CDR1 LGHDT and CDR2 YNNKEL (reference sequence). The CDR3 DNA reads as TGTGCCAGCAGCCAAGAGGCGGCCGGCACCTATGGCTACACCTTC. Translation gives CASSQEAAGTYGYTF.

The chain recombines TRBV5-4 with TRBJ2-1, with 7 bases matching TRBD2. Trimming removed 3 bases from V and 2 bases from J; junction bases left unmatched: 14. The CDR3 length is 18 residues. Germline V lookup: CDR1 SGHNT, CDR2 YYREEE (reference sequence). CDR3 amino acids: CASSSYPSVGGAYNEQFF. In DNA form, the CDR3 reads TGTGCCAGCAGCTCCTACCCTTCGGTGGGAGGGGCCTACAATGAGCAGTTCTTC.

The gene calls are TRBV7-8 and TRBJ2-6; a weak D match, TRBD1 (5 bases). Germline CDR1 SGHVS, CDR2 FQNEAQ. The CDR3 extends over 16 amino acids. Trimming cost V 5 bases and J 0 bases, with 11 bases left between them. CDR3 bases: TGTGCCAGCAGCCTAAGACAGATCTCTGGGGCCAACGTCCTGACTTTC. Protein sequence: CASSLRQISGANVLTF.

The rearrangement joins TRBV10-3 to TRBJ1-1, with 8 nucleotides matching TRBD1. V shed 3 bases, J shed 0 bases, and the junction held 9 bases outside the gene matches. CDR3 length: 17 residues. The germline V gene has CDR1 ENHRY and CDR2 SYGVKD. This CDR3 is CAISEGQGNPMNTEAFF. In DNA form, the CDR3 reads TGTGCCATCAGTGAAGGACAGGGTAACCCCATGAACACTGAAGCTTTCTTT.

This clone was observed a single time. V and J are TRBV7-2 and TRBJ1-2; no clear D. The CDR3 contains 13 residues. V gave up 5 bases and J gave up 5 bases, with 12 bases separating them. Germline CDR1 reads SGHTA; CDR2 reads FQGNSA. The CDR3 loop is CASSPEARYGYTF. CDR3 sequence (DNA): TGTGCCAGCAGCCCCGAAGCCCGGTATGGCTACACCTTC. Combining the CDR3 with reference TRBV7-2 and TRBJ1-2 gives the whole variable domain GAGVSQSPSNKVTEKGKDVELRCDPISGHTALYWYRQSLGQGLEFLIYFQGNSAPDKSGLPSDRFSAERTGGSVSTLTIQRTQQEDSAVYLCASSPEARYGYTFGSGTRLTVV.

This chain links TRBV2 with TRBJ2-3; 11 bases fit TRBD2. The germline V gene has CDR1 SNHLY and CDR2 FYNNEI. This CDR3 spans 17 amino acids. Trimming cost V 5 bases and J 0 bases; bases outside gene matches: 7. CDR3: CASSRGLAVSSTDTQYF. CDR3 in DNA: TGTGCCAGCAGTAGGGGACTAGCGGTTTCTAGCACAGATACGCAGTATTTT.

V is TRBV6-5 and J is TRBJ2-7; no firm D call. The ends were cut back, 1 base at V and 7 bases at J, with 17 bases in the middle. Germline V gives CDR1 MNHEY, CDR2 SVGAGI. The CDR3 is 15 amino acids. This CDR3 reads CASSYFFRSPWEQYF. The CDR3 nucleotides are TGTGCCAGCAGTTACTTCTTCAGGAGCCCTTGGGAGCAGTACTTC.

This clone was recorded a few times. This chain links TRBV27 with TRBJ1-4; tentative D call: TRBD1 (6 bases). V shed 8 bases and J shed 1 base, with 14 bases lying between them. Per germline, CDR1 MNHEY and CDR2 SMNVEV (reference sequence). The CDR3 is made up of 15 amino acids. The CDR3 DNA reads TGTGCCAGCTCGAGTAGGGGGAGAACTAATGAAAAACTGTTTTTT. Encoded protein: CASSSRGRTNEKLFF.

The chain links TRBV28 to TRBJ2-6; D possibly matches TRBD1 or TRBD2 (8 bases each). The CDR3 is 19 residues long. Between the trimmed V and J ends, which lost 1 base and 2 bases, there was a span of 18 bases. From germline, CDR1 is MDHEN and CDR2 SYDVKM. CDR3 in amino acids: CASSLLSGGDRTGANVLTF. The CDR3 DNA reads TGTGCCAGCAGTTTATTATCCGGGGGGGACAGGACTGGGGCCAACGTCCTGACTTTC.

In nucleotides, the CDR3 is TGTGCCAGCAGCCCAGGAGGAGGGGGGAGAGGAGAAAAACTGTTTTTT. This codes for CASSPGGGGRGEKLFF. V is TRBV9 and J is TRBJ1-4; possible D gene TRBD1, 6 bases. V lost 4 bases and J lost 8, with 21 bases in between. From germline, CDR1 is SGDLS and CDR2 YYNGEE. The CDR3 is 16 amino acids.

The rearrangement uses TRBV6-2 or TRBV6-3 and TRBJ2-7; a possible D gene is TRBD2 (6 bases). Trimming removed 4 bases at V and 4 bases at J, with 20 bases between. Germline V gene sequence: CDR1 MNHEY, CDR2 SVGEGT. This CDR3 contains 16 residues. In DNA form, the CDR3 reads TGTGCCAGCAGTTCCGACAGAGCAAGCGCGGGGTACGAGCAGTACTTC. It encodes CASSSDRASAGYEQYF.